This T cell receptor beta chain came from a study of shared clonotypes between healthy human individuals. Assay: immunoSEQ multiplex PCR; the TCRdb copy retains only in-frame clones and omits some. The sample carries about 480,000 clones, 79% recorded once. Sequencing used PBMCs. The TCR was taken from a woman in her thirties or forties in good health. Some clones in this sample may be carry-over from other donors' samples.

This CDR3 is CAWSGGLIYEQYF. CDR3 DNA: TGTGCCTGGAGTGGAGGACTGATCTACGAGCAGTACTTC. The chain uses TRBV30 and TRBJ2-7, with a possible D match to TRBD2 (5 bases). The CDR3 extends over 13 amino acids. V lost 1 base and J 3 bases, leaving 10 bases between the germline ends. The V gene's germline CDR1 is GTSNPN and CDR2 SVGIG (reference sequence).